What follows is one T cell receptor beta chain and its context. Its target antigen remains unknown. These data originate in a study of CXCR3-negative and CXCR3-positive naive CD8 T cells (dated by TCRdb to about 2019). Study-wide context: In total, 120 million to 150 million TRB reads were obtained, which works out to roughly 1.5 +/- 0.3 million reads per library. The diversity and physicochemical repertoire analyses included ten to eleven donors pooled from two independent experiments. TRBV-TRBJ cluster analysis included naive subsets from about 5 donors and memory cells from 3 donors.

Beyond this particular receptor, the publication reports: Within the same donor, TRBV-TRBJ usage looked similar between naive CXCR3-negative and CXCR3-positive cells, but memory cells had distinct patterns. Both naive subsets had comparably high repertoire diversity, while memory CD8+ T cells had much lower repertoire diversity. CXCR3 expression partially decreased after cryopreservation, so most assays used freshly isolated PBMCs. Because surface CD5, which has been linked to self-reactivity in mice, was comparable between naive subsets, TCR interaction strength was also inferred from TRB CDR3 physicochemical properties. TRB CDR3s from CXCR3-positive naive cells showed higher hydrophobicity (lower Kidera factor 4), lower energy, and higher strength and volume indices than CXCR3-negative naive cells.

Instrument used: NextSeq 550. The Human TCR Profiling Kit (MiLaboratory) was used to make UMI-labeled 5' RACE TRB cDNA libraries. The full amount of extracted RNA was used for cDNA synthesis, and the full amount of resulting cDNA was used for PCR amplification. Libraries were prepared in parallel with an identical number of PCR cycles. Per the authors' processing: With a requirement of at least two reads per UMI, MIGEC and MiXCR extracted about 50,000 +/- 10,000 unique UMI-labeled TRB cDNA molecules per library. Each library averaged roughly 36,000 +/- 9,600 functional in-frame TRB CDR3 nucleotide clonotypes without stop codons. After downsampling to 5000 UMI-labeled TRB molecules per sample, diversity metrics, including normalized Shannon-Wiener and Chao1, were computed in VDJtools. VDJtools computed clonotype-size-weighted physicochemical properties of the central five CDR3 residues: interaction energy, strength, volume and Kidera factor 4. Reprocessed by TCRdb, the reads give a single entry per CDR3 protein sequence, without DNA. TCRdb's processing, not the authors', yielded these V and J calls. This sample's records show roughly 59,000 distinct CDR3 sequences. Just over 0.7% of the sample is in the top ten clones.

For every CD8+ T cell subset, under 350,000 cells were flow-sorted straight into RLT lysis buffer, and each subset was sorted in triplicate. Naive CD8+ T cells were defined stringently as CD45RO-CCR7+CD27+CD95- to exclude memory contaminants. Using standard density gradient centrifugation, peripheral blood mononuclear cells were isolated from buffy coats. A FACSAria III was used to flow-sort naive CXCR3-negative and CXCR3-positive CD8+ T cells. Total RNA was extracted from sorted cells using an RNeasy Mini Kit. The CDR3 sequence holds 14 residues, the cysteine and phenylalanine included. A DNA sequence was not provided. Looking up the germline V gene yields CDR1 MDHEN and CDR2 SYDVKM.

Recombination joined TRBV28 with TRBJ2-1; the D call from TCRdb, TRBD2, cannot be confirmed without DNA. The material sequenced was naive CXCR3+ CD8+ T cells from blood. The cell subset or site label corresponds to: CD45RO-CCR7+CD27+CD95- naive CD8+ T cells expressing CXCR3 (TNR3+). The sequence came from a human donor in good health. Some clones in this sample may be carry-over from other donors' samples. The CDR3 region: CASSFGAPYNEQFF.